This TCR beta chain was captured in a study of regulatory T cells in long-lasting Graves disease. General study results and limits: Persistent patients shared more public clonotypes (around 2,500) than new patients (roughly 970).

Time point specified: newly diagnosed GD, antithyroid drugs for less than 3 months. PBMCs were the source of the RNA used for TCR sequencing. This clonotype was seen a few times. No antigen is known for it. V was cut by 0 bases and J by 5 bases, with 13 bases left in between. CDR3 length: 14 residues. Germline CDR1 reads GTSNPN; CDR2 reads SVGIG (reference sequence). The authors built TCR beta libraries using iRepertoire HTBI primers and Arm-PCR of CDR3 regions. TCRdb redid the calling of the multiplex PCR reads with MiXCR, one entry per CDR3 protein. The profile shows fewer than 650,000 distinct CDR3 sequences, around 15% of them singletons. A further study also used this sample, focusing on T cells in Graves' hyperthyroidism and ophthalmopathy. That work adds: The model identified upcoming ophthalmopathy a median approximately six months ahead of onset.

The specimen comprised peripheral blood mononuclear cells (PBMCs), sampled at new diagnosis, from a patient treated with antithyroid drugs. The receptor was isolated from a woman aged 25 to 39 with Graves disease. The chain joins TRBV30 to TRBJ1-2; D may be TRBD1 (5 bases). The CDR3 reads CAWSVRGVGYGYTF. The CDR3 bases are TGTGCCTGGAGTGTACGGGGGGTAGGTTATGGCTACACCTTC.